This TCR beta chain came from a study of T cell repertoires in cytomegalovirus infection. This clonotype was detected a few times. What it binds is not known. TCRdb re-called the reads through MiXCR, storing one row per CDR3 protein. The profile shows over 250,000 distinct CDR3 sequences, less than 25% of them singletons. This material consisted of cultured PBMCs, taken from culture after CMV antigen stimulation. This sequence was found in a human donor in good health (CMV status not recorded). Some clones in this sample may be carry-over from other donors' samples.

CDR3 residues: CASNLQGPTYEQYF. The CDR3 DNA is TGTGCCAGCAACTTACAGGGCCCAACCTACGAGCAGTACTTC. The chain recombines TRBV6-6 with TRBJ2-7, with a tentative D call TRBD1 (6 bases). Germline V gene lookup returns CDR1 MNHNY and CDR2 SVGAGI (reference sequence). The CDR3 is 14 residues long. V lost 7 bases and J 2 bases, leaving 15 bases between the germline ends.